This T cell receptor beta chain was identified during a study of OX40 agonist ivuxolimab in advanced cancers. Data came from immunoSEQ multiplex PCR; TCRdb stores just in-frame clones and leaves some out. Of more than 80,000 clones in the sample, under 95% were seen once. The sample was CD4+ or CD8+ T cells sorted from blood, taken in a trial of the OX40 agonist ivuxolimab. The receptor was isolated from an adult with an advanced solid tumor such as melanoma, head and neck, liver or kidney cancer.

CDR3 DNA sequence: TGTGCCAGCCACCGGGACAGGGGCACTGAAGCTTTCTTT. It specifies CASHRDRGTEAFF. The J gene is TRBJ1-1, the V gene TRBV18, with 10 bases fitting TRBD1. Germline V gene data show CDR1 as KGHSH and CDR2 as LQKENI. The length of the CDR3 is 13 residues. The V and J ends lost 8 bases and 4 bases, in that order; junction bases with no gene match: 4.